A single sample is the source of the 20 T cell receptor beta chains below, sequenced in a study of T cell responses to AZD1222 COVID-19 vaccine (dated by TCRdb to the early 2020s). The library relied on the immunoSEQ multiplex PCR assay. TCRdb stores this immuneACCESS table with in-frame sequences only. Part of the clones is absent; in the studies checked, under half of the shortfall reflects unresolved V genes, and no reason is known for the rest. For this sample there are about 140,000 clones; about 92% appear just once. The ten biggest clones cover less than 0.95% of the sample. Read against the paper, the sample's time point label means: baseline before first vaccination. This specimen's treatment or condition label, interpreted: meningococcal conjugate vaccine given as trial control. The specimen was peripheral blood, collected on day 0 of MenACWY control vaccination. The source is an adult in good health.

A single count supports this clone. The rearrangement joins TRBV5-4 to TRBJ1-2; 11 nucleotides match TRBD1. This CDR3 contains 15 residues. Trimming cost V 4 bases and J 7 bases; bases outside gene matches: 9. Germline V lookup: CDR1 SGHNT, CDR2 YYREEE (reference sequence). The CDR3 reads CASSARDRGLGGYTF. CDR3 nucleotides: TGTGCCAGCAGCGCCCGGGACAGGGGGTTGGGTGGCTACACCTTC.

V usage is TRBV7-9 and J usage is TRBJ1-4; 8 bases line up with TRBD1. The J segment lost 0 bases and the V segment lost 0 bases, leaving 3 bases of the junction unmatched. The CDR3 totals 17 residues. Germline CDR1 SEHNR, CDR2 FQNEAQ (reference sequence). The CDR3 here is CASSLAQGAATNEKLFF. CDR3 sequence (DNA): TGTGCCAGCAGCTTAGCCCAGGGGGCGGCAACTAATGAAAAACTGTTTTTT.

This chain uses TRBV3-1 (or the pseudogene TRBV3-2) with TRBJ2-5; TRBD2 matches 11 bases. Per the germline V gene, CDR1 is LGHDT and CDR2 is YNNKEL (reference sequence). V lost 1 base to trimming and J lost 2 bases; unmatched junction nucleotides: 3. This CDR3 is built from 16 residues. The CDR3 DNA is TGTGCCAGCAGCCAAGTAGGGACTAGCGGACAAGAGACCCAGTACTTC. This codes for CASSQVGTSGQETQYF.

V is TRBV7-3 and J is TRBJ2-1; 9 bases agree with TRBD2. The CDR3 extends over 15 amino acids. Germline values: CDR1 SGHTA, CDR2 FQGTGA. V lost 6 bases and J lost 8; bases outside the gene matches: 11. In DNA, the CDR3 is TGTGCCAGCAGTCAAAGGGCGGGAGGGCCCTATGAGCAGTTCTTC. This gives the protein CASSQRAGGPYEQFF.

The J gene is TRBJ1-5, the V gene TRBV10-2; no clear D gene. The CDR3 spans 13 residues. The V end was cut by 5 bases, the J end by 1 base, with 6 bases between. CDR1 is WSHSY, CDR2 SAAADI, per germline. CDR3 residues: CASSYGSNQPQHF. CDR3 coding DNA: TGCGCCAGCAGTTACGGAAGCAATCAGCCCCAGCATTTT.

V and J are TRBV6-5 and TRBJ1-3; the D is unclear. The CDR3 length is 12 residues. Germline V CDR1 and CDR2: MNHEY, SVGAGI. V was pared by 5 bases and J by 4 bases, with 6 bases between. The CDR3 sequence is CASSKAGNTIYF. CDR3 coding DNA: TGTGCCAGCAGTAAGGCGGGAAACACCATATATTTT.

The genes are TRBV7-3 and TRBJ2-2; D is unresolved. Germline assignment: CDR1 SGHTA and CDR2 FQGTGA. The CDR3 is made up of 13 amino acids. Trimming left V 3 bases short and J 2 bases short, with 4 bases between. The CDR3 loop reads CASSFLNTGELFF. The CDR3 DNA reads TGTGCCAGCAGCTTCCTTAACACCGGGGAGCTGTTTTTT.

The rearrangement uses TRBV6-1 and TRBJ1-1; D call uncertain. This CDR3 spans 15 amino acids. V lost 2 bases, J lost 0 bases, and 10 bases lay in between. Germline values: CDR1 MNHNS, CDR2 SASEGT. The CDR3 nucleotides read TGTGCCAGCAGTGAATTTACCACAGTGAACACTGAAGCTTTCTTT. Residues: CASSEFTTVNTEAFF.

The chain combines TRBV5-1 with TRBJ2-5; TRBD2 agrees at 7 bases. V was clipped by 0 bases and J by 4 bases; unmatched bases: 3. There are 14 residues in the CDR3. In germline, CDR1 is SGHRS, CDR2 YFSETQ. This CDR3 reads CASSLGGGSETQYF. The CDR3 DNA reads as TGCGCCAGCAGCTTGGGCGGGGGATCAGAGACCCAGTACTTC. Full variable domain (remainder filled in from reference TRBV5-1 and TRBJ2-5): KAGVTQTPRYLIKTRGQQVTLSCSPISGHRSVSWYQQTPGQGLQFLFEYFSETQRNKGNFPGRFSGRQFSNSRSEMNVSTLELGDSALYLCASSLGGGSETQYFGPGTRLLVL.

The chain uses TRBV2 and TRBJ1-1; D call uncertain. Germline V gene sequence: CDR1 SNHLY, CDR2 FYNNEI. V was cut by 6 bases and J by 3 bases, with 11 bases left in between. The CDR3 runs 13 residues. CDR3: CASRQGIYTEAFF. The DNA for the CDR3 is TGTGCCAGCAGGCAAGGGATCTACACTGAAGCTTTCTTT. The entire variable domain, with the rest obtained from reference TRBV2 and TRBJ1-1, is as follows: EPEVTQTPSHQVTQMGQEVILRCVPISNHLYFYWYRQILGQKVEFLVSFYNNEISEKSEIFDDQFSVERPDGSNFTLKIRSTKLEDSAMYFCASRQGIYTEAFFGQGTRLTVV.

The chain couples TRBV28 to TRBJ1-1; 7 nucleotides line up with TRBD1. J was trimmed by 4 bases and V by 5 bases; bases with no gene match: 4. The germline V gene has CDR1 MDHEN and CDR2 SYDVKM. The CDR3 is made up of 13 amino acids. The CDR3 loop reads CASSHRGGTEAFF. As DNA, the CDR3 is TGTGCCAGCAGTCACAGGGGCGGCACTGAAGCTTTCTTT.

V is TRBV2 and J is TRBJ2-3; 14 bases line up with TRBD2. The CDR3 is 19 amino acids. The V gene's germline CDR1 is SNHLY and CDR2 FYNNEI. Trimming cost V 2 bases and J 8 bases; bases outside gene matches: 15. The CDR3 sequence: CASSEIGLAGGSWGSTQYF. In nucleotides, the CDR3 is TGTGCCAGCAGTGAAATCGGACTAGCGGGAGGCTCTTGGGGCAGTACGCAGTATTTT.

This clone appeared once. Other DNA sequences in the same sample also yield this CDR3. The chain is built from TRBV6-6 and TRBJ2-7, with D perhaps TRBD1 (6 bases). Deletions cut 0 bases from V and 3 bases from J, with 9 bases between. CDR3 length equals 14 residues. Germline CDR1 is MNHNY and CDR2 is SVGAGI (reference sequence). CDR3 nucleotides: TGTGCCAGCAGTTACTCACAGGGTAACTACGAGCAGTACTTC. It specifies CASSYSQGNYEQYF.

The chain couples TRBV14 to TRBJ2-3, with 10 nucleotides matching TRBD1. CDR1 SGHDN and CDR2 FVKESK come from the germline V gene. The CDR3 runs to 16 residues. Losses at the gene ends were 4 bases for V and 2 bases for J; bases not matched to a gene: 6. The CDR3 loop is CASSRWTGGNTDTQYF. The CDR3 DNA follows: TGTGCCAGCAGCCGCTGGACAGGGGGGAACACAGATACGCAGTATTTT.

The CDR3 DNA reads as TGTGCCAGCGCTCTAGGAGAGACCCAGTACTTC. Protein product: CASALGETQYF. This chain uses TRBV2 with TRBJ2-5; D is undetermined. The CDR3 length is 11 residues. Trimming removed 8 bases at V and 4 bases at J, with 8 bases between. Germline V gene lookup returns CDR1 SNHLY and CDR2 FYNNEI.

The chain carries TRBV7-9 and TRBJ2-2; 12 positions agree with TRBD2. Germline lookup yields CDR1 SEHNR and CDR2 FQNEAQ (reference sequence). This CDR3 has 16 residues. Trimming removed 5 bases from V and 3 bases from J; junction bases left unmatched: 4. CDR3 sequence (DNA): TGTGCCAGCAGCGACGGACTAGCGGGGTACACCGGGGAGCTGTTTTTT. This gives the protein CASSDGLAGYTGELFF.

This clone was counted between two and nine times. The junction and the germline gene differ at one end; a read error may be behind it. This chain links TRBV7-8 with TRBJ2-7; 9 nucleotides match TRBD1. Germline V lookup: CDR1 SGHVS, CDR2 FQNEAQ. The CDR3 spans 17 residues. CDR3 sequence (DNA): TGTGCCAGCACCTTAACAGGGGGCGGTCCTTCGGTGAACGAGCAGTACTTC. Translation gives CASTLTGGGPSVNEQYF.

This chain joins TRBV15 and TRBJ2-1; D uncertain. V was shortened by 0 bases and J by 7 bases, with 13 bases between the two germline ends. Germline values: CDR1 LNHNV, CDR2 YYDKDF (reference sequence). CDR3 length: 15 residues. DNA of the CDR3: TGTGCCACCAGCAGAGATTTGCTTTCCGAAAATGAGCAGTTCTTC. It yields the protein CATSRDLLSENEQFF. Complete variable domain (other parts from reference TRBV15 and TRBJ2-1): DAMVIQNPRYQVTQFGKPVTLSCSQTLNHNVMYWYQQKSSQAPKLLFHYYDKDFNNEADTPDNFQSRRPNTSFCFLDIRSPGLGDTAMYLCATSRDLLSENEQFFGPGTRLTVL.

The chain has TRBV29-1 and TRBJ2-1; 14 bases map to TRBD2. The CDR3 contains 15 residues. With 4 bases clipped from V and 10 bases from J, the junction kept 9 bases outside the gene matches. Germline CDR1 reads SQVTM; CDR2 reads ANQGSEA. CDR3 nucleotide sequence: TGCAGCGTTGGATCCGGACTAGCGGGGGGCGAGGAGCAGTTCTTC. This gives the protein CSVGSGLAGGEEQFF.

The chain uses TRBV12-3 or TRBV12-4 and TRBJ2-1, with D maybe TRBD1 (5 bases). This CDR3 has 11 amino acids. V lost 6 bases and J 7 bases, leaving 7 bases between the germline ends. The CDR3 region is CASRGRNEQFF. The CDR3, as DNA: TGTGCCAGCAGGGGGCGGAATGAGCAGTTCTTC.